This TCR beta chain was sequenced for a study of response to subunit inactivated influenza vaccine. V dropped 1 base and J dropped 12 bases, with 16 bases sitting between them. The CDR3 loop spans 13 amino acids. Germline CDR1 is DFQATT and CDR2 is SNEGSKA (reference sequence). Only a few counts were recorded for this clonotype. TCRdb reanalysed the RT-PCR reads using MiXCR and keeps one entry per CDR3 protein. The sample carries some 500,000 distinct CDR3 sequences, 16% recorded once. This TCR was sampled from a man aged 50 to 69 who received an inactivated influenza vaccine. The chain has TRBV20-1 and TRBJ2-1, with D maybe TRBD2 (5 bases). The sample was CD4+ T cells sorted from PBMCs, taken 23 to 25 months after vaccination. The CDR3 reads CSARGTRAEGQFF. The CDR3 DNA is TGCAGTGCTAGAGGTACCCGGGCAGAGGGGCAGTTCTTC.